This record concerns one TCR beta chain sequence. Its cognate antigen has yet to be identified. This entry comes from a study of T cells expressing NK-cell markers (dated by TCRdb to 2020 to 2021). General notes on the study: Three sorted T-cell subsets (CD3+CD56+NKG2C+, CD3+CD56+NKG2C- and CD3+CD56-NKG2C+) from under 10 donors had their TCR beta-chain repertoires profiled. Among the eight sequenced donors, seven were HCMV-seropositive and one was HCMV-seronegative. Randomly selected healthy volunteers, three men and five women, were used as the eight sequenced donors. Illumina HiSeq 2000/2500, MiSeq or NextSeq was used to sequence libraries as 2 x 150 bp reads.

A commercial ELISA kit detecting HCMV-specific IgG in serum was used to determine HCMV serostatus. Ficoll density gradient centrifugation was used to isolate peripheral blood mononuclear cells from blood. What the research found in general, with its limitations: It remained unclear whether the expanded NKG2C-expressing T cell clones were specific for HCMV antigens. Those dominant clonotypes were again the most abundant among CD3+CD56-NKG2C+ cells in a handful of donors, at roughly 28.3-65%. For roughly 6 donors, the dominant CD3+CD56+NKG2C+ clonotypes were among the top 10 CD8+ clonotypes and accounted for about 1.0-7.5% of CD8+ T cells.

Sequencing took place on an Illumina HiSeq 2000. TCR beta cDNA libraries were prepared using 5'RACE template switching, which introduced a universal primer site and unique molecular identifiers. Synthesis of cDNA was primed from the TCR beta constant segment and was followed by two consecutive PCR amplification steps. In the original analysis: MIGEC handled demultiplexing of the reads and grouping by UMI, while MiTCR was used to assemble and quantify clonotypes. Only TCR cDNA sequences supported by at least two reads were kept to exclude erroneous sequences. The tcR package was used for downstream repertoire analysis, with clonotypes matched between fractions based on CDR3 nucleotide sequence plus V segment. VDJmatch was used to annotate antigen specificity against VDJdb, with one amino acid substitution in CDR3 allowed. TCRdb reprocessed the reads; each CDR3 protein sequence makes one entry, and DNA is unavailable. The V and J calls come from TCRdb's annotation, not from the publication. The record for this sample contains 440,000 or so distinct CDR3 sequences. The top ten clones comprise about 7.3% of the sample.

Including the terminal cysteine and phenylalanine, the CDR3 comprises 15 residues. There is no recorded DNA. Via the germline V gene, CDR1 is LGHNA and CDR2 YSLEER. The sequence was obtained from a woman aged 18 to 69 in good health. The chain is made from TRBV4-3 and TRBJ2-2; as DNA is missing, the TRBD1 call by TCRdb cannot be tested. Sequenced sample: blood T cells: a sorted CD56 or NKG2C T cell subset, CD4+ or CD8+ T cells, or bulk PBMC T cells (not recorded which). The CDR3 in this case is CASSPRRGLGGELFF.